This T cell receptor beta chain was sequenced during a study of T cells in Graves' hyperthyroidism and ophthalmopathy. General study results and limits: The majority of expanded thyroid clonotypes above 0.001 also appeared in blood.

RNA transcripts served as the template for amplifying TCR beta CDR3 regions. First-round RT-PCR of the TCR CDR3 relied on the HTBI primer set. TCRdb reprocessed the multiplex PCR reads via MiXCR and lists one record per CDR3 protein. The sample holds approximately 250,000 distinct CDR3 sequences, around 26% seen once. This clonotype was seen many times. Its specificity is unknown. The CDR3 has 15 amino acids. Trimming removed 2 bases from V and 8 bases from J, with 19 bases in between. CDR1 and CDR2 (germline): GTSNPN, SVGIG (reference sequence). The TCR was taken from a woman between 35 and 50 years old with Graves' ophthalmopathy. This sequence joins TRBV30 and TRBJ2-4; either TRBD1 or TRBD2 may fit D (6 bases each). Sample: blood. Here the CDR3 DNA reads TGTGCCTGGAGTTTGGGGGGCGGGATGGGAGACATTCAGTACTTC. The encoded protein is CAWSLGGGMGDIQYF.